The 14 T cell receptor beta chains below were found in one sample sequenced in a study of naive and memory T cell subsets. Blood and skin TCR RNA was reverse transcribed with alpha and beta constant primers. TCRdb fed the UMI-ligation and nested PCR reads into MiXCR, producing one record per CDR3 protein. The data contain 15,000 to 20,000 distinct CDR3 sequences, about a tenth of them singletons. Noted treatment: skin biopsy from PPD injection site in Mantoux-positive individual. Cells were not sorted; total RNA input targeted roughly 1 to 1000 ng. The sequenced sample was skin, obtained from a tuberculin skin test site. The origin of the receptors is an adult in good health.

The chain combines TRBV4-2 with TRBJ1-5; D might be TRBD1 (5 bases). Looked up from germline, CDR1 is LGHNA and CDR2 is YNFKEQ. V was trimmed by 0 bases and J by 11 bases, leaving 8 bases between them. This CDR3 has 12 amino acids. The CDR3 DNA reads TGTGCCAGCAGCCAAGAGGGGGGATCCCAGCATTTT. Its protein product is CASSQEGGSQHF.

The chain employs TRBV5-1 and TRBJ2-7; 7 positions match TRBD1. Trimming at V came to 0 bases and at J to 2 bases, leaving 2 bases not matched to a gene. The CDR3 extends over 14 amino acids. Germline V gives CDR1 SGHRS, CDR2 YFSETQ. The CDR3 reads CASSLGTGPYEQYF. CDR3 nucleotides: TGCGCCAGCAGCTTGGGGACAGGACCCTACGAGCAGTACTTC. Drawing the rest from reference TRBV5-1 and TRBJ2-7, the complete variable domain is KAGVTQTPRYLIKTRGQQVTLSCSPISGHRSVSWYQQTPGQGLQFLFEYFSETQRNKGNFPGRFSGRQFSNSRSEMNVSTLELGDSALYLCASSLGTGPYEQYFGPGTRLTVT.

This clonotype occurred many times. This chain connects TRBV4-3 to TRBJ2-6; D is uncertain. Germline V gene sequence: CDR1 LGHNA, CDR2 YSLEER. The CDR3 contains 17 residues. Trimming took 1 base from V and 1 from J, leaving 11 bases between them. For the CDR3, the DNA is TGCGCCAGCAGCCAAGTTGCTAGGGCTTCTGGGGCCAACGTCCTGACTTTC. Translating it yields CASSQVARASGANVLTF.

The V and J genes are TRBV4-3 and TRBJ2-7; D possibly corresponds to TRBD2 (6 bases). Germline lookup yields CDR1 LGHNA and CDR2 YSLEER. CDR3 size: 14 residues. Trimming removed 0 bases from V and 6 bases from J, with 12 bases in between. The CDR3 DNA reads TGCGCCAGCAGCCAAGATCGCGGGGTACCCGAGCAGTACTTC. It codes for CASSQDRGVPEQYF.

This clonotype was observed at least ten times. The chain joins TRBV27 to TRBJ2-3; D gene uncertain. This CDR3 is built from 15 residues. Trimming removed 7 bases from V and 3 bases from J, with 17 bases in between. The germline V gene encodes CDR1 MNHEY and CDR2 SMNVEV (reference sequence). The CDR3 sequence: CASIRLGTGTDTQYF. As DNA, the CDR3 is TGTGCCAGCATCCGGCTGGGAACCGGAACAGATACGCAGTATTTT.

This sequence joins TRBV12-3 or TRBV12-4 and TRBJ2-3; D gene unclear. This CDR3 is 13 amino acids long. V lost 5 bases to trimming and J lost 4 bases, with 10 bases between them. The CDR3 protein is CASSAPSADTQYF. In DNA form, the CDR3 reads TGTGCCAGCAGTGCCCCCTCCGCAGATACGCAGTATTTT.

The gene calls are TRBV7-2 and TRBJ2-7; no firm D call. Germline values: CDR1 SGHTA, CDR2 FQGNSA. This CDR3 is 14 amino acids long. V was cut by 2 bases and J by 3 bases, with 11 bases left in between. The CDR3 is CASSLMLSSYEQYF. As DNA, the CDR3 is TGTGCCAGCAGCTTAATGTTATCCAGCTACGAGCAGTACTTC.

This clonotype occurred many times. The CDR3 spells CASSRAVEGEQFF. Here the CDR3 DNA reads TGTGCCAGTAGTAGGGCGGTAGAAGGTGAGCAGTTCTTC. The chain employs TRBV19 and TRBJ2-1; no reliable D call. CDR1 LNHDA and CDR2 SQIVND come from the germline V gene (reference sequence). Trimming removed 4 bases from V and 9 bases from J, with 13 bases in between. The CDR3 is 13 amino acids.

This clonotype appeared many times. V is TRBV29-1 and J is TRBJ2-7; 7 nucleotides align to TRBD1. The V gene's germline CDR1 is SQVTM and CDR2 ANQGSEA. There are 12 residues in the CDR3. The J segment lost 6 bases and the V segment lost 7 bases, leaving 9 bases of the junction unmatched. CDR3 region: CSAGTEVREQYF. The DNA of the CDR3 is TGCAGCGCCGGGACAGAGGTGCGCGAGCAGTACTTC.

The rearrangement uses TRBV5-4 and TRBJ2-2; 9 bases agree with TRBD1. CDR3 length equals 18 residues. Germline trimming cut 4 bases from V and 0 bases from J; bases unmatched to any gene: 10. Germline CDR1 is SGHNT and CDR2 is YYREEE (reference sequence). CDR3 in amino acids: CASSPKRDRVANTGELFF. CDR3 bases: TGTGCCAGCAGCCCGAAAAGGGACAGGGTTGCGAACACCGGGGAGCTGTTTTTT.

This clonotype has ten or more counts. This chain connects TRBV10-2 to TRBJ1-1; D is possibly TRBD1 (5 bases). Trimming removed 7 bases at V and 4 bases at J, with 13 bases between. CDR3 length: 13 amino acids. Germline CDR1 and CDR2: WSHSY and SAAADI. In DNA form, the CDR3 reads TGCGCCAGCAAGTCAGGGATGAGCACTGAAGCTTTCTTT. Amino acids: CASKSGMSTEAFF.

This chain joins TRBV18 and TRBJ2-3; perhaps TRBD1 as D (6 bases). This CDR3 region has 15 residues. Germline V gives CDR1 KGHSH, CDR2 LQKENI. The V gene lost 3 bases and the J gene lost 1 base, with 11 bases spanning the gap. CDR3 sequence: CASSPLDSRTDTQYF. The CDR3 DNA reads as TGTGCCAGCTCACCCCTGGACAGTCGCACAGATACGCAGTATTTT.

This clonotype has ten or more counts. The CDR3 DNA reads TGCGCCAGCAGTACTAGCGGGAGAAGCACCGGGGAGCTGTTTTTT. It is translated as CASSTSGRSTGELFF. The chain combines TRBV5-1 with TRBJ2-2; 11 bases are shared with TRBD2. The CDR3 has 15 residues. CDR1 and CDR2 (germline): SGHRS, YFSETQ. Losses at the gene ends were 5 bases for V and 4 bases for J; bases not matched to a gene: 4.

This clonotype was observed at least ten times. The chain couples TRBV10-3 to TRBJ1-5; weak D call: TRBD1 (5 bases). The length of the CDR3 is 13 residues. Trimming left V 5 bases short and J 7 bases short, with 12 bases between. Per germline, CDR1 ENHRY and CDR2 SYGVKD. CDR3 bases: TGTGCCATCAGTCGGGGACCGGAACAGCCCCAGCATTTT. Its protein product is CAISRGPEQPQHF.